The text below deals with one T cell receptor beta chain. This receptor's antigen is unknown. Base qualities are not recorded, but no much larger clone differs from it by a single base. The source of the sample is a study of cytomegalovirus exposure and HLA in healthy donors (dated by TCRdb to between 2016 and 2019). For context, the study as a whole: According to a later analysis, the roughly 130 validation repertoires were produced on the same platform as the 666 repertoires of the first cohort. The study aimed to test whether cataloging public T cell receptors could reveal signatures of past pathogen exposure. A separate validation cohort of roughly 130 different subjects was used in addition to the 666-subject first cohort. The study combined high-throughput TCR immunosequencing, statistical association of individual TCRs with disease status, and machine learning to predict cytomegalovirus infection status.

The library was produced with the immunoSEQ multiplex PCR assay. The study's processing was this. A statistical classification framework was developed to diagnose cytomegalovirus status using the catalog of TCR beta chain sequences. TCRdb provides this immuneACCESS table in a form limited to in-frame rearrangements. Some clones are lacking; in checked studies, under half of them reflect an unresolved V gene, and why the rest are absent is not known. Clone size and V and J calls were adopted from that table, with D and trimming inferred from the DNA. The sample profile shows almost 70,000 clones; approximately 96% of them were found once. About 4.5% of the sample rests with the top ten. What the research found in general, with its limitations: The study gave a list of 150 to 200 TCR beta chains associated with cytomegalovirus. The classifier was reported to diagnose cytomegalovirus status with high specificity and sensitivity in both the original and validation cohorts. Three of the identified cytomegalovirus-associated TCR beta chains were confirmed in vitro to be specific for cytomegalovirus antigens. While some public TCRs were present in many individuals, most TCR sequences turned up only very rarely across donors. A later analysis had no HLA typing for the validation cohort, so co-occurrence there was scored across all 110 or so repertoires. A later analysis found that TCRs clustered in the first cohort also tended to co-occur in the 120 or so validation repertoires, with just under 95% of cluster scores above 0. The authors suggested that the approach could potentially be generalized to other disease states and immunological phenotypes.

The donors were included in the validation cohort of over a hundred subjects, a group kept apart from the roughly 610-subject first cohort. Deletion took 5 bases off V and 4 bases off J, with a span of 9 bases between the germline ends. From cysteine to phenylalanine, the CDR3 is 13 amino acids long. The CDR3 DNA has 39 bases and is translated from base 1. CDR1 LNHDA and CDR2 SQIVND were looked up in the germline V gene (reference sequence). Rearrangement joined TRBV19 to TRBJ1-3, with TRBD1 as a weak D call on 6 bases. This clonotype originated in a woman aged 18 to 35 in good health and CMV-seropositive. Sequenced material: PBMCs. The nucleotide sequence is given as TGTGCCAGTAGTCAGGGGAACGGAAACACCATATATTTT. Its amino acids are CASSQGNGNTIYF.